This passage covers 14 T cell receptor beta chains from one sample sequenced in a study of Tregs in tolerant kidney transplant recipients (dated by TCRdb to the late 2010s). In light of the paper, this sample's time point label describes: blood sample drawn before combined kidney and bone marrow transplant. Library preparation was by the immunoSEQ multiplex PCR assay. Imported from immuneACCESS, the table was reduced by TCRdb to in-frame sequences with V and J called. These copies leave out some clones; in studies compared against another copy, an unresolved V gene accounts for under half, and the cause of the remainder is not known. The sample table gives roughly 48,000 clones. The ten largest clones represent around 0.8% of the sample. The material sequenced was CD4+ T cells from blood, taken before the transplant. The source is a human donor who received a combined kidney and bone marrow transplant.

A word on this clone: The read finishes 3 residues shy of the CDR3 end, and the germline J gene is used to complete it. The rearrangement joins TRBV11-2 to TRBJ2-2; unclear D gene. The CDR3 runs 14 residues. V gave up 1 base and J gave up 7 bases, with 10 bases separating them. Germline assignment: CDR1 SGHAT and CDR2 FQNNGV. CDR3 in amino acids: CASSLGIAIGELFF. Partial CDR3 DNA: TGTGCCAGCAGCTTAGGGATAGCAATCGGGGAG.

Note on this clone: The read terminates 3 residues ahead of where the CDR3 ends, so the germline J gene completes it. The chain combines TRBV19 with TRBJ2-5; TRBD1 or TRBD2 may be the D gene (5 bases each). Germline V gene lookup returns CDR1 LNHDA and CDR2 SQIVND (reference sequence). With 3 bases removed from V and 4 bases from J, the gap between germline ends came to 12 bases. CDR3 length equals 14 residues. Here the CDR3 reads CASSITRGGETQYF. The sequenced part of the CDR3 DNA is TGTGCCAGTAGTATTACGAGGGGTGGAGAGACC.

A word on this clone: Read sequence stops 3 residues before the CDR3 end, and the germline J gene provides the missing end. This chain connects TRBV6-2 or TRBV6-3 to TRBJ1-3; 7 nucleotides align to TRBD1. The CDR3 consists of 16 residues. Germline V gives CDR1 MNHEY, CDR2 SVGEGT. V lost 4 bases, J lost 2 bases, and 8 bases stayed unmatched. The CDR3 loop is CASSSHRGKAGNTIYF. The sequenced part of the CDR3 DNA is TGTGCCAGCAGTTCGCACAGGGGAAAGGCTGGAAACACC.

Comment on this clone: The read stops 3 residues short of the end of the CDR3; the missing end is completed from the germline J gene. J is TRBJ2-1 and V is TRBV19; tentative D call: TRBD1 (5 bases). The CDR3 sequence is 15 residues long. Trimming removed 0 bases at V and 2 bases at J, with 8 bases between. CDR1 and CDR2 from the germline V gene are LNHDA and SQIVND (reference sequence). The CDR3 loop reads CASSIDQGTYNEQFF. The CDR3 DNA, read in part, is TGTGCCAGTAGTATAGATCAGGGTACCTACAATGAG.

Of note for this clone: Coverage ceases 3 residues before the CDR3 finishes, and the germline J gene fills in the end. The chain uses TRBV19 and TRBJ1-2, with TRBD1 matching 9 bases. CDR1 and CDR2 (germline): LNHDA, SQIVND (reference sequence). V shed 4 bases, J shed 6 bases, and the junction held 6 bases outside the gene matches. The CDR3 consists of 14 residues. Partial CDR3 DNA: TGTGCCAGTAGTACTACAGGGGGCGCAGATGGC. Amino acid sequence: CASSTTGGADG. The full-length CDR3 reads as CASSTTGGADGYTF.

This chain's CDR3 is CASSPSGDYGYTF. Partial CDR3 DNA: TGCGCCAGCAGCCCCTCAGGGGACTATGGC. This chain connects TRBV5-1 to TRBJ1-2; TRBD1 might be the D (6 bases). Coverage ceases 3 residues before the CDR3 finishes, and the germline J gene fills in the end. CDR3 length: 13 residues. Trimming left V 4 bases short and J 3 bases short, with 10 bases between. Germline CDR1 and CDR2: SGHRS and YFSETQ.

With regard to this clone: The CDR3 goes on 3 residues after the read ends, and that part is filled in from the germline J gene. V and J are TRBV2 and TRBJ2-1; 7 bases align to TRBD2. With 10 bases clipped from V and 8 bases from J, the junction kept 11 bases outside the gene matches. Per the germline V gene, CDR1 is SNHLY and CDR2 is FYNNEI. This CDR3 is 13 amino acids long. CDR3 in amino acids: CAISGEGYDEQFF. CDR3 DNA (partial): TGTGCCATCTCCGGGGAGGGATACGATGAG. The complete variable domain, with remaining parts taken from reference TRBV2 and TRBJ2-1, reads EPEVTQTPSHQVTQMGQEVILRCVPISNHLYFYWYRQILGQKVEFLVSFYNNEISEKSEIFDDQFSVERPDGSNFTLKIRSTKLEDSAMYFCAISGEGYDEQFFGPGTRLTVL.

Concerning this clone: Read sequence stops 3 residues before the CDR3 end, and the germline J gene provides the missing end. The genes are TRBV28 and TRBJ1-4; tentatively, D is TRBD1 (6 bases). CDR1 and CDR2 from the germline V gene are MDHEN and SYDVKM. CDR3 length equals 13 residues. V lost 7 bases and J 5 bases, leaving 11 bases between the germline ends. CDR3 bases read: TGTGCCAGCACGGACAGCAGAAATGAAAAA. The encoded protein is CASTDSRNEK. The CDR3 reads in full as CASTDSRNEKLFF.

With regard to this clone: The CDR3 end is not reached by the read, which stops 3 residues before it; the germline J gene fills it in. The chain uses TRBV7-2 and TRBJ1-6, with a possible D match to TRBD1 (5 bases). The ends were cut back, 5 bases at V and 0 bases at J, with 8 bases in the middle. Per the germline V gene, CDR1 is SGHTA and CDR2 is FQGNSA. The CDR3 totals 15 residues. The CDR3 here is CASSVRVSYNSPLHF. The DNA read from the CDR3 is TGTGCCAGCAGCGTCAGGGTCTCCTATAATTCACCC. Full variable domain (remainder filled in from reference TRBV7-2 and TRBJ1-6): GAGVSQSPSNKVTEKGKDVELRCDPISGHTALYWYRQSLGQGLEFLIYFQGNSAPDKSGLPSDRFSAERTGGSVSTLTIQRTQQEDSAVYLCASSVRVSYNSPLHFGNGTRLTVT.

Note on this clone: The CDR3 goes on 3 residues after the read ends, and that part is filled in from the germline J gene. J is TRBJ2-3 and V is TRBV5-4; a possible D gene is TRBD1 (5 bases). V was pared by 3 bases and J by 3 bases, with 11 bases between. The CDR3 runs to 14 residues. The V gene's germline CDR1 is SGHNT and CDR2 YYREEE (reference sequence). Incomplete CDR3 DNA: TGTGCCAGCAGCTCCAGGGATGGTACAGATACG. It codes for CASSSRDGTDT. The whole CDR3 sequence reads CASSSRDGTDTQYF.

On this clone: The observed sequence ends 3 residues before the CDR3 terminus, with the missing tail filled in from the germline J gene. V usage is TRBV20-1 and J usage is TRBJ1-1; D not resolved. The germline V gene has CDR1 DFQATT and CDR2 SNEGSKA (reference sequence). The V end lost 0 bases, the J end lost 2 bases, and 10 bases lay between the germline ends. The CDR3 contains 14 residues. The sequenced part of the CDR3 DNA is TGCAGTGCTAGAGATCGAAAAGCTAACACTGAA. It encodes CSARDRKANTE. The whole CDR3 is CSARDRKANTEAFF.

Worth noting for this clone: Read coverage stops 3 residues before the CDR3 terminus; the germline J gene supplies the remainder. V and J are TRBV18 and TRBJ2-1, with D unresolved. The CDR3 is made up of 13 amino acids. Germline V gene lookup returns CDR1 KGHSH and CDR2 LQKENI. V was shortened by 2 bases and J by 4 bases, with 6 bases between the two germline ends. CDR3 residues: CASSPGAYNEQFF. The sequenced CDR3 bases are TGTGCCAGCTCACCAGGAGCGTACAATGAG.

Comment on this clone: Coverage ceases 3 residues before the CDR3 finishes, and the germline J gene fills in the end. The rearrangement joins TRBV2 to TRBJ1-2; weak D call: TRBD1 (6 bases). The CDR3 has 13 amino acids. Germline lookup yields CDR1 SNHLY and CDR2 FYNNEI. V shed 4 bases and J shed 2 bases, with 8 bases lying between them. This chain's CDR3 is CASSGQANYGYTF. The covered CDR3 bases are TGTGCCAGCAGTGGACAGGCGAACTATGGC.

Note on this clone: The read is 3 residues too short to cover the CDR3 end, so that end is filled in from the germline J gene. The J gene is TRBJ2-2, the V gene TRBV7-6, with D possibly TRBD2 on 7 matching bases. Germline CDR1 is SGHVS and CDR2 is FNYEAQ. V gave up 3 bases and J gave up 3 bases, with 20 bases separating them. This CDR3 region has 18 residues. The sequenced part of the CDR3 DNA is TGTGCCAGCAGCTTCGCAGAGGGGGGGGCCTGGGACACCGGGGAG. It codes for CASSFAEGGAWDTGE. The whole CDR3 region reads CASSFAEGGAWDTGELFF.